The sequence of this TCR beta chain was determined in a study of shared T cell receptors in the human thymus. Produced via immunoSEQ multiplex PCR; TCRdb's table is partial and in-frame only. The sample records hundreds of thousands of clones, around 87% being singletons. A note on this clone: A read error may account for a junction end that differs from germline.

From germline, CDR1 is SGHKS and CDR2 YYEKEE (reference sequence). The CDR3 runs to 13 residues. These same data were also listed under a study on human thymus T cells. That work states: An apparent bias in V and J gene usage was seen in thymic and blood repertoires. The related literature has documented a marked overlap of thymic repertoires among unrelated individuals.

The rearrangement joins TRBV5-5 to TRBJ1-3; TRBD1 is a possible D gene (6 bases). The TCR comes from a boy less than two years old with a congenital heart defect. The sample was thymocytes. As DNA, the CDR3 is TGTGCCAGCAGCCTCAGACAGGCACTACAAAAGAATTTT. Protein: CASSLRQALQKNF.